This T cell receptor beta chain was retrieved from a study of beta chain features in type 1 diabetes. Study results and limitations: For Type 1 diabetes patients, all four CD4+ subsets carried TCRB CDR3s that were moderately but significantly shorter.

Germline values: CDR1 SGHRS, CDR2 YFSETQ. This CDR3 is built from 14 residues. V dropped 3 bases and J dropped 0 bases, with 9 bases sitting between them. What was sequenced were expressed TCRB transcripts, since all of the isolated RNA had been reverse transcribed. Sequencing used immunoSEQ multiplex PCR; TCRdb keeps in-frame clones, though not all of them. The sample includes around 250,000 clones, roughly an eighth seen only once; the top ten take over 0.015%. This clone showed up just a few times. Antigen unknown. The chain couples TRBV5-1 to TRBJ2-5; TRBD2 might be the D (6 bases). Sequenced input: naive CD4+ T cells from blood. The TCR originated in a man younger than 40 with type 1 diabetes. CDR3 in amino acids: CASSSGSNQETQYF. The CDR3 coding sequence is TGCGCCAGCAGCTCCGGGAGTAACCAAGAGACCCAGTACTTC.